Below are 14 T cell receptor beta chains sequenced from a single sample in a study of blood T cells in healthy people across ages. Next came a second PCR, run for about 6 to 12 cycles, which used a sample-barcoded 5' primer along with a J-beta primer mix. Using its own MiXCR run on the 5' RACE reads, TCRdb lists one record per CDR3 protein. Found here are 1.5 million to 2 million distinct CDR3 sequences, approximately 30% of them singletons; the top ten hold roughly 8.2%. The specimen sequenced was blood. The receptor source for this set is a woman in her 30s in good health.

The V call is TRBV11-2, the J call TRBJ2-1; 11 positions agree with TRBD2. The CDR3 is 19 residues long. V shed 0 bases and J 2 bases; nucleotides not matched to a gene: 9. In germline, CDR1 is SGHAT, CDR2 FQNNGV. CDR3: CASSLDIGLAGGTYNEQFF. CDR3 nucleotides: TGTGCCAGCAGCTTAGATATCGGTCTAGCGGGAGGTACCTACAATGAGCAGTTCTTC. The full variable domain, with the rest looked up from reference TRBV11-2 and TRBJ2-1, is EAGVAQSPRYKIIEKRQSVAFWCNPISGHATLYWYQQILGQGPKLLIQFQNNGVVDDSQLPKDRFSAERLKGVDSTLKIQPAKLEDSAVYLCASSLDIGLAGGTYNEQFFGPGTRLTVL.

This clonotype was seen a few times. J is TRBJ2-3 and V is TRBV29-1, with a tentative D call TRBD1 (5 bases). CDR1 is SQVTM, CDR2 ANQGSEA, per germline. V was shortened by 3 bases and J by 1 base, with 11 bases between the two germline ends. This CDR3 region has 14 residues. CDR3 residues: CSVEAGHRTDTQYF. DNA for the CDR3: TGCAGCGTTGAGGCAGGGCATCGCACAGATACGCAGTATTTT.

The V gene is TRBV12-3 or TRBV12-4, the J gene TRBJ2-5, with D hard to call. This CDR3 region has 14 residues. V lost 4 bases and J lost 1, with 10 bases in between. The CDR3 bases are TGTGCCAGCAGTTCAAAAGGTTTCCAAGAGACCCAGTACTTC. It encodes CASSSKGFQETQYF.

This clonotype was seen a few times. The genes are TRBV24-1 and TRBJ2-3; D ambiguous. This CDR3 contains 15 residues. Trimming cost V 3 bases and J 2 bases, with 11 bases left between them. Germline CDR1 and CDR2: KGHDR and SFDVKD. The CDR3 DNA reads as TGTGCCACCAGTGATCCGGTAACTTCCACAGATACGCAGTATTTT. This encodes CATSDPVTSTDTQYF.

This clonotype was observed a few times. In DNA, the CDR3 is TGTGCTAGTGGCTGGACTAGCGTTGAGACCCAGTACTTC. It encodes CASGWTSVETQYF. The chain is built from TRBV12-5 and TRBJ2-4; 9 bases line up with TRBD2. The J call may be in error: the DNA end matches TRBJ2-5 better. The germline CDR1 and CDR2 sequences are LGHNT and FRNRAP. CDR3 length: 13 residues.

This clonotype was recorded many times. V gene TRBV11-1 combines with J gene TRBJ2-1, with 9 bases that match TRBD2. V lost 1 base to trimming and J lost 6 bases; unmatched junction nucleotides: 4. The germline gives CDR1 SGHAT, CDR2 FQDESV (reference sequence). This CDR3 has 15 residues. The CDR3: CASSLGLAATNEQFF. The CDR3 DNA reads as TGTGCCAGCAGCTTAGGACTAGCGGCGACCAATGAGCAGTTCTTC. The full variable domain, with the rest looked up from reference TRBV11-1 and TRBJ2-1, is EAEVAQSPRYKITEKSQAVAFWCDPISGHATLYWYRQILGQGPELLVQFQDESVVDDSQLPKDRFSAERLKGVDSTLKIQPAELGDSAMYLCASSLGLAATNEQFFGPGTRLTVL.

This clonotype was seen repeatedly, ten times or more. The rearrangement links TRBV5-1 to TRBJ2-1; TRBD2 aligns across 13 bases. The CDR3 loop spans 17 amino acids. CDR1 is SGHRS, CDR2 YFSETQ, per germline. J was trimmed by 3 bases and V by 4 bases; bases with no gene match: 7. The CDR3 sequence is CASSLTSGGAIYNEQFF. As DNA, the CDR3 is TGCGCCAGCAGCCTTACTAGCGGGGGGGCCATCTACAATGAGCAGTTCTTC.

The chain has TRBV4-1 and TRBJ1-2; 7 bases agree with TRBD1. The CDR3 extends over 14 amino acids. The germline V gene has CDR1 MGHRA and CDR2 YSYEKL. Trimming at V came to 1 base and at J to 10 bases, leaving 9 bases not matched to a gene. CDR3 DNA sequence: TGCGCCAGCAGCCAAGTCAGGGACAGATCGGACTACACCTTC. Translated: CASSQVRDRSDYTF.

The table lists this clonotype with many counts. This chain connects TRBV12-3 or TRBV12-4 to TRBJ2-7; 8 positions match TRBD1. The V and J ends lost 6 bases and 1 base, in that order; junction bases with no gene match: 2. The CDR3 is 13 amino acids. CDR3 sequence reads: CASRQGVSYEQYF. CDR3 coding DNA: TGTGCCAGCAGACAGGGGGTTTCCTACGAGCAGTACTTC.

The rearrangement uses TRBV10-3 and TRBJ2-4, with unresolved D. With 8 bases removed from V and 7 bases from J, the gap between germline ends came to 42 bases. CDR1 is ENHRY, CDR2 SYGVKD, per germline. The CDR3 consists of 22 residues. CDR3 in DNA: TGTGCCATCGAATCACCCGCAAGACAAAAACAGATCCTTAAACGGATTGCGAACATTCAGTACTTC. Residues: CAIESPARQKQILKRIANIQYF.

The rearrangement joins TRBV27 to TRBJ2-7, with D uncertain. The CDR3 consists of 15 residues. V dropped 0 bases and J dropped 3 bases, with 12 bases sitting between them. In germline, CDR1 is MNHEY, CDR2 SMNVEV (reference sequence). The CDR3 DNA sequence: TGTGCCAGCAGTTTATCGTCAGCTGGAGACTACGAGCAGTACTTC. Protein: CASSLSSAGDYEQYF.

For this clonotype: At one boundary the junction diverges from the germline segment, which might be a read error. The chain employs TRBV10-1 and TRBJ2-3; possibly TRBD2 for D (6 bases). The germline V gene encodes CDR1 WNHNN and CDR2 SYGVQD (reference sequence). The CDR3 has 16 residues. CDR3 loop: CASSETRGLNTDMQYF. Here the CDR3 DNA reads TGCGCCAGCAGTGAAACCCGGGGACTTAACACAGATATGCAGTATTTT.

Of note for this clonotype: A much bigger clone sits one base away, suggesting this may be a read error. V gene TRBV12-3 or TRBV12-4 combines with J gene TRBJ2-1, with 10 bases that match TRBD1. This CDR3 has 14 amino acids. V was pared by 5 bases and J by 8 bases, with 6 bases of the junction left unmatched. CDR3 bases: TGTGCCAGCAGTACCGGGACAGGGGCGGATGAGCAGTTCTTC. Amino acids: CASSTGTGADEQFF.

The V call is TRBV6-1, the J call TRBJ2-3; D gene uncertain. This CDR3 spans 15 amino acids. V lost 5 bases to trimming and J lost 3 bases, with 15 bases between them. Germline CDR1 reads MNHNS; CDR2 reads SASEGT. The DNA for the CDR3 is TGTGCCAGCAGTTCCAGCCCCGGTCGGACAGATACGCAGTATTTT. Protein product: CASSSSPGRTDTQYF.